This T cell receptor beta chain was obtained from a study of shared clonotypes between healthy human individuals. Study summary: Each donor's CD8 memory used one plate, CD8 naive two, each CD4 subset three.

CDR3 size: 16 residues. The germline V gene has CDR1 MGHDK and CDR2 SYGVNS. Trimming removed 1 base from V and 5 bases from J; junction bases left unmatched: 3. Cells designated naive CD8 were CD45RO-negative and were positively selected for CCR7, with terminally differentiated effector memory CD45RA+ cells excluded. HIV-negative, healthy adults without recent acute infections or vaccinations were the donors. Replicate sorted-subset PCRs were loaded with approximately 190 ng DNA, 31,000 or so T cell genomes. As handled by the study authors: Junction-only sequences without quality scores came from ImmunoSEQ, so filtering differed. TCRdb keeps only in-frame clones here, not all; method: immunoSEQ multiplex PCR. From that table come the V and J calls and clone size; the DNA was used to work out D and trimming. The table has under 1 million clones, approximately 97% seen once; the top ten hold about 0.22%.

The V gene is TRBV25-1, the J gene TRBJ2-1; 12 bases agree with TRBD2. This sequence originates from a man aged 30-40 years in good health. The sequenced sample was naive CD8+ T cells sorted from blood. CDR3 amino acids: CASSESLAGGHNEQFF. DNA for the CDR3: TGTGCCAGCAGTGAATCACTAGCGGGAGGACACAATGAGCAGTTCTTC.